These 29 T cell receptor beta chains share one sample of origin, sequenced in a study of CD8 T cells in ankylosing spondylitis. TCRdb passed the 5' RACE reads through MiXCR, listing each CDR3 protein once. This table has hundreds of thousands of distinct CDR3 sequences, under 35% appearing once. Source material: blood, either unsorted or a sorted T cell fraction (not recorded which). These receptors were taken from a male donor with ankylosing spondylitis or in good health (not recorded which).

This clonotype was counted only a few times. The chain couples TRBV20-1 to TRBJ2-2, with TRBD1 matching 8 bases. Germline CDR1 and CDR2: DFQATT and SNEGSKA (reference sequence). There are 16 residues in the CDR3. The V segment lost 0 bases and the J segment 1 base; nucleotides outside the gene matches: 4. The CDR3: CSARDQGALNTGELFF. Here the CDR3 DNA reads TGCAGTGCTAGAGATCAGGGGGCCCTGAACACCGGGGAGCTGTTTTTT.

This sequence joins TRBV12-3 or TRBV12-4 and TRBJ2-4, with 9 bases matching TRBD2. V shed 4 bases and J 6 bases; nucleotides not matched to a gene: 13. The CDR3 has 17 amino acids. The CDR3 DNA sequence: TGTGCCAGCAGTTACCACCCATTAGCGGGGGCGTCAAACATTCAGTACTTC. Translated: CASSYHPLAGASNIQYF.

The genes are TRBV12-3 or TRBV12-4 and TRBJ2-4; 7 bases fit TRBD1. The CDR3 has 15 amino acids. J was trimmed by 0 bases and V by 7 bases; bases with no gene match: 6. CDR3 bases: TGTGCCAGCACCCTGGGACAGCTAGCCAAAAACATTCAGTACTTC. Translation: CASTLGQLAKNIQYF.

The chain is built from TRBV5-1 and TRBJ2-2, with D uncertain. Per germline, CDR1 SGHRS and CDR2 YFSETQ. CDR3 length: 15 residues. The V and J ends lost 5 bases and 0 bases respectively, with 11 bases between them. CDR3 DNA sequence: TGCGCCAGCAGACAAACCACCCCGAACACCGGGGAGCTGTTTTTT. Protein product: CASRQTTPNTGELFF.

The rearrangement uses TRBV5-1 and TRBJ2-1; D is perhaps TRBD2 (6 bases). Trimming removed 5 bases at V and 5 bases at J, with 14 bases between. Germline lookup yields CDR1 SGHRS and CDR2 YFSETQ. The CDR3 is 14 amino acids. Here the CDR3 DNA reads TGCGCCAGCAGGAGAACGGGGACTGACAATGAGCAGTTCTTC. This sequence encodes CASRRTGTDNEQFF.

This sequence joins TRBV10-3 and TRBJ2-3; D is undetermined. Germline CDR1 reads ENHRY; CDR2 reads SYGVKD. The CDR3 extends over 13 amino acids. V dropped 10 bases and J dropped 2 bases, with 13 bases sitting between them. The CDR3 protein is CATDDSSTDTQYF. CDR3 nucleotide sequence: TGTGCCACCGACGACTCCTCCACAGATACGCAGTATTTT.

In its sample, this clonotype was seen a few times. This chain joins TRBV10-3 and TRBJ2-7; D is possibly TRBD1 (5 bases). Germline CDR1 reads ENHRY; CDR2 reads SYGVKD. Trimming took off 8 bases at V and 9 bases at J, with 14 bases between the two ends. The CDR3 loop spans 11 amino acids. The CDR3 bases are TGTGCCATCCAGGGATCGTTCGGGCAGTACTTC. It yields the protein CAIQGSFGQYF.

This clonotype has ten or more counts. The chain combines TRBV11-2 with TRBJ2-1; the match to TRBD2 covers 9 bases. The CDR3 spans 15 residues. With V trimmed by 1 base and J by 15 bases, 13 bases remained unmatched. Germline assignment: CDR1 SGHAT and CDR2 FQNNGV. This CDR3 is CASSLAQGLARRLFF. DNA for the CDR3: TGTGCCAGCAGCTTAGCCCAGGGACTAGCCCGCAGACTGTTCTTC.

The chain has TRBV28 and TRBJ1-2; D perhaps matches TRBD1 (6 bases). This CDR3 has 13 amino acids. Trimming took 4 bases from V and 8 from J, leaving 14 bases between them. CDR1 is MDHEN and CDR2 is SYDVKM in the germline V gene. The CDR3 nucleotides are TGTGCCAGCAGTTCCGGGGGGGCGGGCGGCTACACCTTC. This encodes CASSSGGAGGYTF.

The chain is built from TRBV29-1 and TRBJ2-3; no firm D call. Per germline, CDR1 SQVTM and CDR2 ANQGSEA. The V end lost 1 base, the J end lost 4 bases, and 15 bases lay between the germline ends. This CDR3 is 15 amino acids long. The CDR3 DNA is TGCAGCGTTGAAGGTTACGAGTTACGGCCAGATACGCAGTATTTT. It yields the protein CSVEGYELRPDTQYF.

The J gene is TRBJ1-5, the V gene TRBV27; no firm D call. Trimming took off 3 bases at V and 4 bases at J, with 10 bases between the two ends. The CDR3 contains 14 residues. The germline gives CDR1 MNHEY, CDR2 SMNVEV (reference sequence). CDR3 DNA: TGTGCCAGCAGTTTCTCTTACTCTAATCAGCCCCAGCATTTT. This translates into CASSFSYSNQPQHF.

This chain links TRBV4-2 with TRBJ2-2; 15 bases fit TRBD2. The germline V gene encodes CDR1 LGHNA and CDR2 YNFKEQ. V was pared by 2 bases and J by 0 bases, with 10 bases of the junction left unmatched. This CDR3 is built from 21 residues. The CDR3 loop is CASSQPMWGLAGGTNTGELFF. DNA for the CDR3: TGTGCCAGCAGCCAACCCATGTGGGGACTAGCGGGGGGCACGAACACCGGGGAGCTGTTTTTT.

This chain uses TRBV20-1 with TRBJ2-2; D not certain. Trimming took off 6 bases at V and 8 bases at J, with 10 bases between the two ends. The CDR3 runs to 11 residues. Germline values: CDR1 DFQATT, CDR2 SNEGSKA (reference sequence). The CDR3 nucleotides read TGCAGTGCCCTCAAGAGGGGGGAGCTGTTTTTT. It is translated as CSALKRGELFF.

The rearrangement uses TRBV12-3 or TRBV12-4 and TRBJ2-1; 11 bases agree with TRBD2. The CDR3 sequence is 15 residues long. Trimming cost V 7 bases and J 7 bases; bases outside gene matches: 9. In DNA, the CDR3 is TGTGCCAGCACCGAGGGACTAGCGGCAAATAATGAGCAGTTCTTC. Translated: CASTEGLAANNEQFF.

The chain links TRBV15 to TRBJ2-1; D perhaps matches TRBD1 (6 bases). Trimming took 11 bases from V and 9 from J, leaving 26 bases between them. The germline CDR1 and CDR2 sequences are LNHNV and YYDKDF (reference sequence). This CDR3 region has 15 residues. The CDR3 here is CAQGLPGRIRGEQFF. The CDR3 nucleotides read TGTGCCCAGGGGCTGCCGGGGCGAATTCGAGGTGAGCAGTTCTTC.

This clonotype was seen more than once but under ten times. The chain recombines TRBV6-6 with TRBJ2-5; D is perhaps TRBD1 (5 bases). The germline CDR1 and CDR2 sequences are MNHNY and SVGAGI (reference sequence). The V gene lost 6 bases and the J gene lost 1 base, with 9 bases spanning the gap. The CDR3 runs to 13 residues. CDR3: CASRRQTQETQYF. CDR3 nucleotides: TGTGCCAGCAGGAGACAGACCCAAGAGACCCAGTACTTC.

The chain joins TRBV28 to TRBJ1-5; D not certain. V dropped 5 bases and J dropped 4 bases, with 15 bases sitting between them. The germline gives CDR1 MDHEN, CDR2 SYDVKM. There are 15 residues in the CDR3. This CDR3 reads CASSHLDGVNQPQHF. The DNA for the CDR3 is TGTGCCAGCAGTCACCTGGACGGGGTTAATCAGCCCCAGCATTTT. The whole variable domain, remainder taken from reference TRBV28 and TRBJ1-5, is DVKVTQSSRYLVKRTGEKVFLECVQDMDHENMFWYRQDPGLGLRLIYFSYDVKMKEKGDIPEGYSVSREKKERFSLILESASTNQTSMYLCASSHLDGVNQPQHFGDGTRLSIL.

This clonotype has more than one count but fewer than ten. The CDR3 DNA is TGCAGCCTTGTGGCGAGCTCCTACGAGCAGTACTTC. Translated: CSLVASSYEQYF. The genes are TRBV20-1 and TRBJ2-7; D not resolved. This CDR3 has 12 amino acids. From germline, CDR1 is DFQATT and CDR2 SNEGSKA (reference sequence).

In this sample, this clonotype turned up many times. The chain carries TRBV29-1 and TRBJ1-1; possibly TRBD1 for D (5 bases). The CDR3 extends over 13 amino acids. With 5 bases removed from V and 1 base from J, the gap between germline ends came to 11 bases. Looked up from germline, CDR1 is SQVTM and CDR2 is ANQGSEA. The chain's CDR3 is CSVSQGWNTEAFF. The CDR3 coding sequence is TGCAGCGTTTCCCAGGGATGGAACACTGAAGCTTTCTTT.

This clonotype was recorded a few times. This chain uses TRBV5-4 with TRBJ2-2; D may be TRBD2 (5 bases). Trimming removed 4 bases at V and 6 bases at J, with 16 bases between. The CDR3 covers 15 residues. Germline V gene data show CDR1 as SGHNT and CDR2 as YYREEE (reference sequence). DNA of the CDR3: TGTGCCAGCAGCCCGACTATATCGGACTCCGGGGAGCTGTTTTTT. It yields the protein CASSPTISDSGELFF.

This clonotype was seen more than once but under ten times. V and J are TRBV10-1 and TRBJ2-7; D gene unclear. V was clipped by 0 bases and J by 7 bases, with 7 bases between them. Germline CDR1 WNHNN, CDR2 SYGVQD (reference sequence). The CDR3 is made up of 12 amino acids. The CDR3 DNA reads TGCGCCAGCAGTGAGTCGTTTGGAGAGCAGTACTTC. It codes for CASSESFGEQYF.

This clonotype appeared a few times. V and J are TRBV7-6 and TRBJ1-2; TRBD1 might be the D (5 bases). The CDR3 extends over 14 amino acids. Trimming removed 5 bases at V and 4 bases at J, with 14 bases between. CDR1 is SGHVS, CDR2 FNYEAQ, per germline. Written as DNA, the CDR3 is TGTGCCAGCAGCCCGGGGGGGTATGGCTATGGCTACACCTTC. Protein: CASSPGGYGYGYTF. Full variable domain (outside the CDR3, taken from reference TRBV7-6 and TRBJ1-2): GAGVSQSPRYKVTKRGQDVALRCDPISGHVSLYWYRQALGQGPEFLTYFNYEAQQDKSGLPNDRFSAERPEGSISTLTIQRTEQRDSAMYRCASSPGGYGYGYTFGSGTRLTVV.

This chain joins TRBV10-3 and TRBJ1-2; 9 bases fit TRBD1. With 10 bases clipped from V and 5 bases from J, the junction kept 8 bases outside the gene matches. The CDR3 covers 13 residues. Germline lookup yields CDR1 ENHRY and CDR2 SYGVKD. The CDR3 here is CATEQGAGYGYTF. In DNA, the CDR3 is TGTGCCACCGAACAGGGGGCTGGTTATGGCTACACCTTC.

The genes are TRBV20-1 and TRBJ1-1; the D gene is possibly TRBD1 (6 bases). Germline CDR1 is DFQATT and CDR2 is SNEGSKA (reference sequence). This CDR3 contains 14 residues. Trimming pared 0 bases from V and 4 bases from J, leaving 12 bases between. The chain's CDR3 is CSARDYYRATEAFF. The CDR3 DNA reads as TGCAGTGCTAGAGACTATTACAGGGCCACTGAAGCTTTCTTT.

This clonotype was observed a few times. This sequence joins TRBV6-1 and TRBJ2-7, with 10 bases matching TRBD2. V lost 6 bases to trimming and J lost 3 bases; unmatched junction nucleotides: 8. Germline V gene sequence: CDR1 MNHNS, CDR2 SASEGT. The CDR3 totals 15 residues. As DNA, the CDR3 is TGTGCCAGCAGCCTTACCGGGACTAGCGACTACGAGCAGTACTTC. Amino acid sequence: CASSLTGTSDYEQYF.

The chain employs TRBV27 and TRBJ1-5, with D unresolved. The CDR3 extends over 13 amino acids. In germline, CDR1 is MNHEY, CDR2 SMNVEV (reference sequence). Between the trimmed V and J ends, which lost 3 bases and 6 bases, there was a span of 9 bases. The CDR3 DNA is TGTGCCAGCAGTTTCGGGGTTAGTCAGCCCCAGCATTTT. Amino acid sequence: CASSFGVSQPQHF.

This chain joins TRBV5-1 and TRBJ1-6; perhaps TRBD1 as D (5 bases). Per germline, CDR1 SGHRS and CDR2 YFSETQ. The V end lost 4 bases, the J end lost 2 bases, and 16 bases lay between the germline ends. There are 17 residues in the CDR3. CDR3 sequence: CASSDGGSVTYNSPLHF. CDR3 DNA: TGCGCCAGCAGCGACGGGGGAAGCGTTACCTATAATTCACCCCTCCACTTT.

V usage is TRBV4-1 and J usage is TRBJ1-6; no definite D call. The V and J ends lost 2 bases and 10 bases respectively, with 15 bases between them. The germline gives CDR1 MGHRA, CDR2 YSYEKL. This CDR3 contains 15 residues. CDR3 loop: CASSQSPNLGSPLHF. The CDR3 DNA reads TGCGCCAGCAGCCAATCTCCGAATCTCGGGTCACCCCTCCACTTT.

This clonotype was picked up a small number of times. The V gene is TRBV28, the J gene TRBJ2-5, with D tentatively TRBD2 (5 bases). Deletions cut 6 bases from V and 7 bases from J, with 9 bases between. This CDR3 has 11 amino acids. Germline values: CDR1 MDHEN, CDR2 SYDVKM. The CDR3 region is CASRAGGTQYF. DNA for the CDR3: TGTGCCAGCAGGGCCGGAGGGACCCAGTACTTC.